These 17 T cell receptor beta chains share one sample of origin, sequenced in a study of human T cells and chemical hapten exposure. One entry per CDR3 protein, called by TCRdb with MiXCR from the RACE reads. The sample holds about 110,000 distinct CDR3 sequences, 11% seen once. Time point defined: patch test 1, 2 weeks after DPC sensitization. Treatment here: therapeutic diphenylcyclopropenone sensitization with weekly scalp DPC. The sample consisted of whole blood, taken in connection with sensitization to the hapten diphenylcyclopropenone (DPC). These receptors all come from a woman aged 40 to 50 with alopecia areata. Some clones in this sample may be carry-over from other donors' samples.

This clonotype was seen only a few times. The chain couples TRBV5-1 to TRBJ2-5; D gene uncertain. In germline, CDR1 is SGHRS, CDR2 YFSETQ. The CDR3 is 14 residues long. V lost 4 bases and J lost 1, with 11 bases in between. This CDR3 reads CASSLSARQETQYF. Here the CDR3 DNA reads TGCGCCAGCAGCCTCAGCGCCCGCCAAGAGACCCAGTACTTC.

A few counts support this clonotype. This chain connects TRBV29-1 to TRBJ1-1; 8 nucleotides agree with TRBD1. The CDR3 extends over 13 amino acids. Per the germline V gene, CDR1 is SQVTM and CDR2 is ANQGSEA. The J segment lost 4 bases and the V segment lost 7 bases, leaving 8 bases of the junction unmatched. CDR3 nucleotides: TGCAGCGCAACCCCAGGGGGCAGCACTGAAGCTTTCTTT. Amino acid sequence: CSATPGGSTEAFF.

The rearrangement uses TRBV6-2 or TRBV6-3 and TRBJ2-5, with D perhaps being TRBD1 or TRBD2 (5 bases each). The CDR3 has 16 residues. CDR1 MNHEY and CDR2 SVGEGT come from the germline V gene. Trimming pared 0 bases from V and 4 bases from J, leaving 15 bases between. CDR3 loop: CASSYSSRGERETQYF. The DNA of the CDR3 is TGTGCCAGCAGTTACTCGAGTAGAGGGGAGAGAGAGACCCAGTACTTC.

In DNA form, the CDR3 reads TGTGCCAGCACCGAAAGGGTGATCGGAGCTTTCTTT. Its protein product is CASTERVIGAFF. The chain combines TRBV12-3 or TRBV12-4 with TRBJ1-1; D is uncertain. CDR3 size: 12 residues. V gave up 7 bases and J gave up 10 bases, with 16 bases separating them.

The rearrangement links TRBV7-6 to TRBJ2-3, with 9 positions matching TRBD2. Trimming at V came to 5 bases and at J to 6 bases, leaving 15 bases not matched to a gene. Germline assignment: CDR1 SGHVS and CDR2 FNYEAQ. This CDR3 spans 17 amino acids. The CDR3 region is CASSRGGRGGAVDTQYF. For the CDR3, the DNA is TGTGCCAGCAGCCGCGGAGGGCGCGGGGGGGCGGTGGATACGCAGTATTTT. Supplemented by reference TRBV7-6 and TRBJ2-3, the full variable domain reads GAGVSQSPRYKVTKRGQDVALRCDPISGHVSLYWYRQALGQGPEFLTYFNYEAQQDKSGLPNDRFSAERPEGSISTLTIQRTEQRDSAMYRCASSRGGRGGAVDTQYFGPGTRLTVL.

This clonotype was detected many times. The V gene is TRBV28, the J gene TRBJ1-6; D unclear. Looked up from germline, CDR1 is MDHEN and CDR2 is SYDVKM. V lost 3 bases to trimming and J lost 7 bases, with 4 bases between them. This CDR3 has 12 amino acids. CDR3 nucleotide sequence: TGTGCCAGCAGTTTCCAGAATTCACCCCTCCACTTT. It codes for CASSFQNSPLHF.

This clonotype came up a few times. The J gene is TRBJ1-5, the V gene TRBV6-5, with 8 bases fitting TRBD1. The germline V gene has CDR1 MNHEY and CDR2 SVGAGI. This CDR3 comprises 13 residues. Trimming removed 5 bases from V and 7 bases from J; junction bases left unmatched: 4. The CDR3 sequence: CASSADRAQPQHF. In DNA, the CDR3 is TGTGCCAGCAGTGCGGACAGGGCCCAGCCCCAGCATTTT.

CDR3 in amino acids: CASTPSGGEQFF. DNA of the CDR3: TGTGCCAGCACCCCCTCAGGGGGTGAGCAGTTCTTC. This sequence joins TRBV14 and TRBJ2-1, with 7 bases identical to TRBD1. This CDR3 spans 12 amino acids. V lost 7 bases to trimming and J lost 9 bases; unmatched junction nucleotides: 6. Germline CDR1 reads SGHDN; CDR2 reads FVKESK.

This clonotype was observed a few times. The CDR3 bases are TGCAGTGCCCCTACTAGCGGGAAGCAGTACGTC. It specifies CSAPTSGKQYV. The chain carries TRBV20-1 and TRBJ2-7; TRBD2 matches 10 bases. From germline, CDR1 is DFQATT and CDR2 SNEGSKA (reference sequence). The CDR3 length is 11 residues. Trimming took 6 bases from V and 8 from J; bases not matched to a gene: 4.

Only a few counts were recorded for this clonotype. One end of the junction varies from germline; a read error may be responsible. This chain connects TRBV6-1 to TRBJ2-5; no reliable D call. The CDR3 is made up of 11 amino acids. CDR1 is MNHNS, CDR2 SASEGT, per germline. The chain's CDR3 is CASNEEETQYF. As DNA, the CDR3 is TGTGCCAGCAATGAAGAGGAGACCCAGTACTTC.

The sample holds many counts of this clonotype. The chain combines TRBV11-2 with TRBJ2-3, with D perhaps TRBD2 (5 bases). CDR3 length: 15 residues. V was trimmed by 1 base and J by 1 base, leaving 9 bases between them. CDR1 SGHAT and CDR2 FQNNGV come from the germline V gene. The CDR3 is CASSLVEGGTDTQYF. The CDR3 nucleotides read TGTGCCAGCAGCTTAGTCGAGGGAGGCACAGATACGCAGTATTTT.

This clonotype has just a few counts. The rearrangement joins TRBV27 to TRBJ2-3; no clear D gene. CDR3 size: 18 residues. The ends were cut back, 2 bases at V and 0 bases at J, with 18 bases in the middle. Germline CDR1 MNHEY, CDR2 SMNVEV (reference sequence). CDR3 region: CASSLRIRLDRSTDTQYF. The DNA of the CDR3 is TGTGCCAGCAGTTTACGCATCCGGCTAGACCGTAGCACAGATACGCAGTATTTT.

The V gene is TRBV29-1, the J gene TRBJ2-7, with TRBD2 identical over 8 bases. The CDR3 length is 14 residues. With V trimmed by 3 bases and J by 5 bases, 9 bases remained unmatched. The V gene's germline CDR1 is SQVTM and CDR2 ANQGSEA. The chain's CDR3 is CSVEAGTSPHEQYF. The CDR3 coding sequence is TGCAGCGTTGAGGCCGGGACTAGTCCCCACGAGCAGTACTTC.

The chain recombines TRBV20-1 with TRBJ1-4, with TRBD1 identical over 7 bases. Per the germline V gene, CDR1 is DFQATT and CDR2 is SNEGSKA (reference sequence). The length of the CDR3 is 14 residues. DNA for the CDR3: TGCAGCCTAAGGGACAGTTCAACTAATGAAAAACTGTTTTTT. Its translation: CSLRDSSTNEKLFF.

The CDR3 loop is CSAVSGSQPQHF. As DNA, the CDR3 is TGCAGTGCCGTATCGGGGAGTCAGCCCCAGCATTTT. The V gene is TRBV20-1, the J gene TRBJ1-5; D gene uncertain. Germline V lookup: CDR1 DFQATT, CDR2 SNEGSKA (reference sequence). The CDR3 runs 12 residues. The ends were cut back, 6 bases at V and 6 bases at J, with 12 bases in the middle.

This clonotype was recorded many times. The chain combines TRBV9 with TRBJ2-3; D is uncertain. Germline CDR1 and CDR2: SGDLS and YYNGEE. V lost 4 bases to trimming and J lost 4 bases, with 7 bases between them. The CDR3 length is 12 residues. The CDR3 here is CASSPLADTQYF. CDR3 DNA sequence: TGTGCCAGCAGCCCATTAGCAGATACGCAGTATTTT.

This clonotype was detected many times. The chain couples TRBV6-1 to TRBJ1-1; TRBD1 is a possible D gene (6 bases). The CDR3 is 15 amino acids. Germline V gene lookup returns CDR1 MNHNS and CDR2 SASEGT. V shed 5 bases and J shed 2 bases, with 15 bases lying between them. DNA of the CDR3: TGTGCCAGCAGTTCCCCAGAGACAGGTAACACTGAAGCTTTCTTT. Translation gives CASSSPETGNTEAFF.